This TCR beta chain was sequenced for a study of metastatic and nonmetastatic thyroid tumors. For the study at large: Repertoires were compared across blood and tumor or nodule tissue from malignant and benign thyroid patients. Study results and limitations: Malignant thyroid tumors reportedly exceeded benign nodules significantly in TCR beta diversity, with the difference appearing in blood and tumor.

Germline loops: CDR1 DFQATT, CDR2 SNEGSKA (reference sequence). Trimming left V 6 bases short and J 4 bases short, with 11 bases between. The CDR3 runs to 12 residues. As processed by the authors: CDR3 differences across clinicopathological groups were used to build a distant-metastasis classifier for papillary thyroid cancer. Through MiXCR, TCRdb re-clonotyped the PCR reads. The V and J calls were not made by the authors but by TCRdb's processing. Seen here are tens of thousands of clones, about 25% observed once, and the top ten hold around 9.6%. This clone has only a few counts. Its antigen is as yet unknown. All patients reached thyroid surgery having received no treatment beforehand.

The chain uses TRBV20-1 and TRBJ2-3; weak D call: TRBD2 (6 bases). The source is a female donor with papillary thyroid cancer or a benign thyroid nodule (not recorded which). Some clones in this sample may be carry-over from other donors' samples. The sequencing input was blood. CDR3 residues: CSARESADTQYF. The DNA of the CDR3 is TGCAGTGCGCGGGAAAGCGCAGATACGCAGTATTTT.